The 28 T cell receptor beta chains in this list originate from one sample, sequenced in a study of blood T cell repertoires in COVID-19. Profiling relied on immunoSEQ multiplex PCR, and the TCRdb table lists in-frame clones only, not all of them. Altogether roughly 280,000 clones are present, more than 85% being singletons, with the ten largest covering roughly 2.8%. The sample was PBMCs or T cells enriched from blood (not recorded which). These receptors were obtained from a man in his forties who had been exposed to COVID-19.

The chain employs TRBV7-9 and TRBJ1-2; 8 nucleotides align to TRBD1. The CDR3 is 15 residues long. CDR1 SEHNR and CDR2 FQNEAQ come from the germline V gene (reference sequence). The V segment lost 4 bases and the J segment 3 bases; nucleotides outside the gene matches: 7. CDR3 bases: TGTGCCAGCAGCTCCCCACAACAGGGGGACTATGGCTACACCTTC. Residues: CASSSPQQGDYGYTF.

The chain recombines TRBV28 with TRBJ1-2; 7 nucleotides agree with TRBD1. V trimming: 5 bases; J trimming: 4 bases; junction bases outside the gene matches: 4. Germline values: CDR1 MDHEN, CDR2 SYDVKM. The CDR3 has 13 residues. The CDR3 DNA sequence: TGTGCCAGCAGTACCGGACAGGCCTATGGCTACACCTTC. Amino acid sequence: CASSTGQAYGYTF.

The J gene is TRBJ1-4, the V gene TRBV28; TRBD1 aligns across 8 bases. The junction had 4 bases not matched to a gene; V was cut back by 2 bases and J by 8 bases. CDR3 length equals 14 residues. Germline-derived CDR1 and CDR2 are MDHEN and SYDVKM. Here the CDR3 reads CASSLQGAREKLFF. CDR3 DNA sequence: TGTGCCAGCAGTTTACAGGGGGCGAGAGAAAAACTGTTTTTT. The full variable domain, its missing parts supplied by reference TRBV28 and TRBJ1-4, is DVKVTQSSRYLVKRTGEKVFLECVQDMDHENMFWYRQDPGLGLRLIYFSYDVKMKEKGDIPEGYSVSREKKERFSLILESASTNQTSMYLCASSLQGAREKLFFGSGTQLSVL.

The V call is TRBV4-1, the J call TRBJ2-1; 9 nucleotides match TRBD1. The junction had 13 bases not matched to a gene; V was cut back by 9 bases and J by 7 bases. CDR3 length: 15 amino acids. CDR1 and CDR2 (germline): MGHRA, YSYEKL. CDR3 amino acids: CASSPGQGIWNEQFF. DNA of the CDR3: TGCGCCAGTAGTCCGGGACAGGGAATATGGAATGAGCAGTTCTTC.

This clone was picked up a small number of times. V and J are TRBV6-6 and TRBJ2-7; 9 positions agree with TRBD2. Per the germline V gene, CDR1 is MNHNY and CDR2 is SVGAGI (reference sequence). The trim removed 6 bases at V and 0 bases at J, leaving 6 bases unmatched. The CDR3 is 15 residues long. This CDR3 is CASSRTSGSSYEQYF. DNA of the CDR3: TGTGCCAGCAGCCGAACTAGCGGGTCCTCCTACGAGCAGTACTTC.

The chain combines TRBV19 with TRBJ2-5; 13 nucleotides line up with TRBD2. The junction had 7 bases not matched to a gene; V was cut back by 7 bases and J by 5 bases. The germline V gene encodes CDR1 LNHDA and CDR2 SQIVND (reference sequence). This CDR3 is 15 amino acids long. CDR3 bases: TGTGCCAGTACTACTAGCGGGAGGGCCTTCGAGACCCAGTACTTC. Translated, it gives CASTTSGRAFETQYF.

This chain uses TRBV9 with TRBJ2-5; the match to TRBD2 covers 8 bases. Trimming removed 3 bases from V and 5 bases from J; junction bases left unmatched: 15. Per germline, CDR1 SGDLS and CDR2 YYNGEE. CDR3 length equals 17 residues. The CDR3 region has the DNA TGTGCCAGCAGCGCTGGACTAGCACGGCGGAGCGGGGAGACCCAGTACTTC. Amino acid sequence: CASSAGLARRSGETQYF. Full variable domain (missing parts from reference TRBV9 and TRBJ2-5): DSGVTQTPKHLITATGQRVTLRCSPRSGDLSVYWYQQSLDQGLQFLIQYYNGEERAKGNILERFSAQQFPDLHSELNLSSLELGDSALYFCASSAGLARRSGETQYFGPGTRLLVL.

The chain joins TRBV28 to TRBJ2-2; 8 nucleotides align to TRBD2. The germline gives CDR1 MDHEN, CDR2 SYDVKM. Trimming at V came to 5 bases and at J to 5 bases, leaving 10 bases not matched to a gene. CDR3 length: 16 residues. CDR3 bases: TGTGCCAGCAGTACCCCCCAAGCGGGAGTGACCGGGGAGCTGTTTTTT. Translated: CASSTPQAGVTGELFF.

The rearrangement uses TRBV28 and TRBJ1-5; 8 bases are shared with TRBD1. The trim removed 4 bases at V and 5 bases at J, leaving 4 bases unmatched. Germline V gene sequence: CDR1 MDHEN, CDR2 SYDVKM. This CDR3 is built from 14 residues. The CDR3 nucleotides are TGTGCCAGCAGTTCCGGACAGGGCTATCAGCCCCAGCATTTT. Translation: CASSSGQGYQPQHF.

The rearrangement links TRBV5-6 to TRBJ1-5; no firm D call. CDR1 and CDR2 from the germline V gene are SGHDT and YYEEEE. V lost 1 base and J 3 bases, leaving 11 bases between the germline ends. This CDR3 is built from 15 residues. In DNA form, the CDR3 reads TGTGCCAGCAGCTTGCTTACAGCTATCAATCAGCCCCAGCATTTT. Amino acids: CASSLLTAINQPQHF.

V gene TRBV28 combines with J gene TRBJ1-6; D gene unclear. V was clipped by 7 bases and J by 9 bases, with 13 bases between them. CDR1 is MDHEN, CDR2 SYDVKM, per germline. CDR3 length: 13 amino acids. The CDR3 nucleotides are TGTGCCAGCACCCAACTAGTGTCTTCACCCCTCCACTTT. Its translation: CASTQLVSSPLHF.

The V and J genes are TRBV27 and TRBJ2-1, with TRBD2 matching 11 bases. V was pared by 7 bases and J by 1 base, with 9 bases of the junction left unmatched. Per germline, CDR1 MNHEY and CDR2 SMNVEV (reference sequence). This CDR3 has 17 amino acids. CDR3: CASTGASGRFSYNEQFF. In DNA, the CDR3 is TGTGCCAGCACTGGGGCTAGCGGGAGGTTTTCCTACAATGAGCAGTTCTTC.

The CDR3: CATSTLRGKSFNEQFF. CDR3 in DNA: TGTGCCACCAGCACACTCAGGGGTAAATCCTTTAATGAGCAGTTCTTC. The V gene is TRBV15, the J gene TRBJ2-1, with D possibly TRBD1 on 6 matching bases. Trimming removed 4 bases from V and 7 bases from J, with 20 bases in between. In germline, CDR1 is LNHNV, CDR2 YYDKDF (reference sequence). The CDR3 extends over 16 amino acids.

The gene calls are TRBV28 and TRBJ1-2; no clear D gene. Trimming removed 2 bases at V and 0 bases at J, with 7 bases between. Germline V lookup: CDR1 MDHEN, CDR2 SYDVKM. The CDR3 has 14 amino acids. As DNA, the CDR3 is TGTGCCAGCAGTTTAGAGCGCTCTAACTATGGCTACACCTTC. This encodes CASSLERSNYGYTF.

This chain connects TRBV15 to TRBJ2-4; D not certain. This CDR3 region has 17 residues. Trimming took off 0 bases at V and 1 base at J, with 13 bases between the two ends. Per the germline V gene, CDR1 is LNHNV and CDR2 is YYDKDF (reference sequence). This CDR3 reads CATSRDITDGAKNIQYF. CDR3 bases: TGTGCCACCAGCAGAGATATAACAGATGGGGCCAAAAACATTCAGTACTTC.

V gene TRBV12-3 or TRBV12-4 combines with J gene TRBJ2-7; D may be TRBD2 (5 bases). This CDR3 has 13 residues. The V end lost 3 bases, the J end lost 4 bases, and 10 bases lay between the germline ends. CDR3 sequence reads: CASSFGPGYEQYF. The CDR3 DNA sequence: TGTGCCAGCAGTTTCGGACCGGGATACGAGCAGTACTTC.

This clone was recorded only once. The chain links TRBV5-4 to TRBJ1-2, with D perhaps matching TRBD1 (5 bases). In germline, CDR1 is SGHNT, CDR2 YYREEE (reference sequence). This CDR3 comprises 14 residues. The germline V and J ends were trimmed by 5 bases and 7 bases, with 18 bases remaining between them. Written as DNA, the CDR3 is TGTGCCAGCAGGCGCGGGGCAGGCTTTCCTGGCTACACCTTC. Amino acid sequence: CASRRGAGFPGYTF.

The rearrangement links TRBV19 to TRBJ1-1; D is possibly TRBD1 (5 bases). Per the germline V gene, CDR1 is LNHDA and CDR2 is SQIVND (reference sequence). The V gene lost 3 bases and the J gene lost 4 bases, with 9 bases spanning the gap. The CDR3 has 13 amino acids. In DNA form, the CDR3 reads TGTGCCAGTAGTATCAGTAGGGGCACTGAAGCTTTCTTT. Amino acid sequence: CASSISRGTEAFF. The full variable domain, with the rest looked up from reference TRBV19 and TRBJ1-1, is DGGITQSPKYLFRKEGQNVTLSCEQNLNHDAMYWYRQDPGQGLRLIYYSQIVNDFQKGDIAEGYSVSREKKESFPLTVTSAQKNPTAFYLCASSISRGTEAFFGQGTRLTVV.

The rearrangement links TRBV29-1 to TRBJ2-2, with D maybe TRBD2 (6 bases). Germline V lookup: CDR1 SQVTM, CDR2 ANQGSEA. V lost 2 bases and J 6 bases, leaving 13 bases between the germline ends. The CDR3 covers 14 residues. CDR3: CSVESGRGSGELFF. The CDR3 DNA reads as TGCAGCGTTGAATCCGGGAGAGGATCCGGGGAGCTGTTTTTT.

The CDR3 DNA is TGTGCCAGCAGTGAATCCCGCACTGAAGCTTTCTTT. As protein: CASSESRTEAFF. This rearrangement joins TRBV25-1 to TRBJ1-1; D not resolved. Per the germline V gene, CDR1 is MGHDK and CDR2 is SYGVNS. The CDR3 loop spans 12 amino acids. With 1 base removed from V and 4 bases from J, the gap between germline ends came to 4 bases.

The rearrangement uses TRBV11-2 and TRBJ1-1, with 8 bases lining up with TRBD1. J was trimmed by 6 bases and V by 6 bases; bases with no gene match: 6. CDR1 is SGHAT, CDR2 FQNNGV, per germline. The CDR3 spans 13 residues. This CDR3 reads CASRSTGDPEAFF. CDR3 DNA: TGTGCCAGCAGATCGACAGGGGACCCTGAAGCTTTCTTT.

This sequence joins TRBV19 and TRBJ1-4; 8 nucleotides align to TRBD1. V shed 6 bases, J shed 7 bases, and the junction held 7 bases outside the gene matches. CDR3 size: 14 residues. Germline assignment: CDR1 LNHDA and CDR2 SQIVND (reference sequence). The CDR3 spells CASRQRDRSEKLFF. Written as DNA, the CDR3 is TGTGCCAGTAGACAAAGGGACAGGAGTGAAAAACTGTTTTTT.

The rearrangement joins TRBV19 to TRBJ1-4; the match to TRBD1 covers 8 bases. In germline, CDR1 is LNHDA, CDR2 SQIVND (reference sequence). After removal of 7 bases from V and 7 bases from J, the junction contained 2 bases not matched to a gene. The CDR3 runs 12 residues. The DNA of the CDR3 is TGTGCCAGTATCGGACAGGGTGAAAAACTGTTTTTT. This translates into CASIGQGEKLFF. Together with reference TRBV19 and TRBJ1-4, the CDR3 gives the full variable domain: DGGITQSPKYLFRKEGQNVTLSCEQNLNHDAMYWYRQDPGQGLRLIYYSQIVNDFQKGDIAEGYSVSREKKESFPLTVTSAQKNPTAFYLCASIGQGEKLFFGSGTQLSVL.

The V call is TRBV7-9, the J call TRBJ1-5, with D possibly matching TRBD1 (5 bases). CDR3 length: 13 amino acids. V was pared by 6 bases and J by 5 bases, with 11 bases between. Germline V CDR1 and CDR2: SEHNR, FQNEAQ (reference sequence). DNA for the CDR3: TGTGCCAGCAGTCCTCAGGGCCATCAGCCCCAGCATTTT. The encoded protein is CASSPQGHQPQHF. Full variable domain (rest looked up from reference TRBV7-9 and TRBJ1-5): DTGVSQNPRHKITKRGQNVTFRCDPISEHNRLYWYRQTLGQGPEFLTYFQNEAQLEKSRLLSDRFSAERPKGSFSTLEIQRTEQGDSAMYLCASSPQGHQPQHFGDGTRLSIL.

The rearrangement uses TRBV16 and TRBJ2-7; TRBD2 agrees at 10 bases. Germline V lookup: CDR1 KGHSY, CDR2 FQNENV. V lost 4 bases to trimming and J lost 2 bases; unmatched junction nucleotides: 2. The CDR3 extends over 14 amino acids. The CDR3 reads CASSPGLAAYEQYF. CDR3 in DNA: TGTGCCAGCAGCCCAGGACTAGCGGCCTACGAGCAGTACTTC.

This rearrangement joins TRBV19 to TRBJ2-7, with D perhaps TRBD1 (6 bases). The CDR3 covers 15 residues. Trimming took 1 base from V and 1 from J, leaving 11 bases between them. The germline V gene encodes CDR1 LNHDA and CDR2 SQIVND (reference sequence). For the CDR3, the DNA is TGTGCCAGTAGTATAGCCCGGCAGGGGTCCTACGAGCAGTACTTC. Translation gives CASSIARQGSYEQYF.

This chain links TRBV28 with TRBJ2-1; D might be TRBD1 (5 bases). The CDR3 is 17 amino acids. The germline gives CDR1 MDHEN, CDR2 SYDVKM. The V end was cut by 1 base, the J end by 0 bases, with 13 bases between. The CDR3 protein is CASSLYWAGNSYNEQFF. CDR3 sequence (DNA): TGTGCCAGCAGTTTATACTGGGCAGGGAACTCCTACAATGAGCAGTTCTTC.

This rearrangement joins TRBV28 to TRBJ2-7; D is ambiguous. The V gene lost 7 bases and the J gene lost 1 base, with 5 bases spanning the gap. Germline assignment: CDR1 MDHEN and CDR2 SYDVKM. CDR3 length: 11 residues. Here the CDR3 DNA reads TGTGCCAGCACCACATCCTACGAGCAGTACTTC. This gives the protein CASTTSYEQYF.